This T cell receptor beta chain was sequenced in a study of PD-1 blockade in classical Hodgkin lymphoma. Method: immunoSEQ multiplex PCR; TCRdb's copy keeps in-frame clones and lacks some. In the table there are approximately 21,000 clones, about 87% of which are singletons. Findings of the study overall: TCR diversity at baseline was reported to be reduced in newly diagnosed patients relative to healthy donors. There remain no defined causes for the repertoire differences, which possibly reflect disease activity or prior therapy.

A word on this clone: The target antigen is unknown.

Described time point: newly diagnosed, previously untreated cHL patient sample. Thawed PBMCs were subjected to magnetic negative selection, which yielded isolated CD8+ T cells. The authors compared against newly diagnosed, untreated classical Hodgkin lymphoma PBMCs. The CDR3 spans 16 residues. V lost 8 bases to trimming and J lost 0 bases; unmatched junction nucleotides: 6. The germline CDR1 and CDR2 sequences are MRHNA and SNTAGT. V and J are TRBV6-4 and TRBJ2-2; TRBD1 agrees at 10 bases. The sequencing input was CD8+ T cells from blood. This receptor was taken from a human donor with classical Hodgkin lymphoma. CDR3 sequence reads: CASGRDRGANTGELFF. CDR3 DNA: TGTGCCAGCGGTCGGGACAGGGGCGCGAACACCGGGGAGCTGTTTTTT.